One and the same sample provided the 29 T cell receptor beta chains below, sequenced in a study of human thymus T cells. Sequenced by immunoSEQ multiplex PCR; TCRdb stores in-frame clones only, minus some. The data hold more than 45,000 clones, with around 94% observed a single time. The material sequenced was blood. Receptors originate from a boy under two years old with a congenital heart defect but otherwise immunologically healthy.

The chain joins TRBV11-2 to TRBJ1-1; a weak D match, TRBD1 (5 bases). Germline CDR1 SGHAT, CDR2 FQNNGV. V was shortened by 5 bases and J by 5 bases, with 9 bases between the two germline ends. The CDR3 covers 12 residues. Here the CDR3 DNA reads TGTGCCAGCAGCGCAGACAGAACTGAAGCTTTCTTT. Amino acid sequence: CASSADRTEAFF.

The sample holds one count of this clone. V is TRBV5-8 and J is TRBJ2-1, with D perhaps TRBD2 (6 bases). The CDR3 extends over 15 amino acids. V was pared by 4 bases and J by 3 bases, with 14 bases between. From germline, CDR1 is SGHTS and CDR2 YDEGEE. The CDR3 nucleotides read TGTGCCAGCAGCCCAACTAGCTGGTACTACAATGAGCAGTTCTTC. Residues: CASSPTSWYYNEQFF.

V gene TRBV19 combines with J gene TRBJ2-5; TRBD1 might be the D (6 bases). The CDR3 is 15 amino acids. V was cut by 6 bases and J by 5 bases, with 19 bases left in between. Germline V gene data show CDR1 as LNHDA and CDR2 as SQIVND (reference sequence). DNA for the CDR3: TGTGCCAGTAGCAGGACAACCAGGGGCCCGGAGACCCAGTACTTC. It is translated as CASSRTTRGPETQYF.

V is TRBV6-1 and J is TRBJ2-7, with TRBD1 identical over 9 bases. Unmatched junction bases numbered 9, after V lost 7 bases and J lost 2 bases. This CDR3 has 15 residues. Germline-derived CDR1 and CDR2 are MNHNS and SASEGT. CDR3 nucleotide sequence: TGTGCCAGCATCCTAACCGGGACAGGGACCTACGAGCAGTACTTC. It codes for CASILTGTGTYEQYF.

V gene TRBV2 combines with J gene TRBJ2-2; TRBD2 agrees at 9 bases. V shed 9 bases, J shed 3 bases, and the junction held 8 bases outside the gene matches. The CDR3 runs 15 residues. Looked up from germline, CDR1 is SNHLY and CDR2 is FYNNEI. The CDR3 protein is CARKTSGKHTGELFF. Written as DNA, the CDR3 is TGTGCCAGAAAGACTAGCGGCAAACACACCGGGGAGCTGTTTTTT.

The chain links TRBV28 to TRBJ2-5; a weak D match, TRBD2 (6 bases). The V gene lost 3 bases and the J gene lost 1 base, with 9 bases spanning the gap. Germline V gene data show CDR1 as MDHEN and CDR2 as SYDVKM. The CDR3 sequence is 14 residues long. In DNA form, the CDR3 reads TGTGCCAGCAGTTTTTGGAGGGTCCAAGAGACCCAGTACTTC. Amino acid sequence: CASSFWRVQETQYF.

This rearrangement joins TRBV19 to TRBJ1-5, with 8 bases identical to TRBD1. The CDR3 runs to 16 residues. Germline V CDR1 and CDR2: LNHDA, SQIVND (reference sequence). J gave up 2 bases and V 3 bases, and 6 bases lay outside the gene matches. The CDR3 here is CASSILTGGGNQPQHF. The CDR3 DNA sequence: TGTGCCAGTAGTATCTTAACAGGGGGAGGCAATCAGCCCCAGCATTTT.

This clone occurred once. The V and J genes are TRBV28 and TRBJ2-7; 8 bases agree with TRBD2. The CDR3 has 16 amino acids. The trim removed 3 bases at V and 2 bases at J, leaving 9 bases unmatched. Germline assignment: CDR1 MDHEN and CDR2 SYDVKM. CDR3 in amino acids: CASSLNSGKGPYEQYF. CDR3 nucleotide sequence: TGTGCCAGCAGTTTGAATAGCGGGAAGGGCCCCTACGAGCAGTACTTC.

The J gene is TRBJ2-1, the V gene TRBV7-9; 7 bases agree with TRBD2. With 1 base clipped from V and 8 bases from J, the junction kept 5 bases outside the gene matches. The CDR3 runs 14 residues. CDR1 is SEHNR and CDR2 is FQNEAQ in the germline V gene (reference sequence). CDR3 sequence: CASSLEGLADEQFF. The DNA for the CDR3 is TGTGCCAGCAGCTTAGAGGGGCTAGCGGATGAGCAGTTCTTC.

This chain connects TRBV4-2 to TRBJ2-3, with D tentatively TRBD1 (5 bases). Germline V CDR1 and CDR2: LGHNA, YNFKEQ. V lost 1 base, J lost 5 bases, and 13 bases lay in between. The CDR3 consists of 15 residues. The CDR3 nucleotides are TGTGCCAGCAGCCAAGCGGGTCTAGGGGAAGATACGCAGTATTTT. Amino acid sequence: CASSQAGLGEDTQYF.

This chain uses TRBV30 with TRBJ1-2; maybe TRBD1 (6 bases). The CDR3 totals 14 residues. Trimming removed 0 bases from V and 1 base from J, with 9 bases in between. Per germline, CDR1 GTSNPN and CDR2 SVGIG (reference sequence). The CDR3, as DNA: TGTGCCTGGAGTGTTCCGGGACATAACTATGGCTACACCTTC. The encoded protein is CAWSVPGHNYGYTF.

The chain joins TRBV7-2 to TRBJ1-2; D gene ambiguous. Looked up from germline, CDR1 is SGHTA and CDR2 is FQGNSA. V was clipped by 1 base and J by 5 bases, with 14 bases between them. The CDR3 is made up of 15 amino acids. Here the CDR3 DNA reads TGTGCCAGCAGCTTAGAGCCGGACCCATTATATGGCTACACCTTC. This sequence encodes CASSLEPDPLYGYTF.

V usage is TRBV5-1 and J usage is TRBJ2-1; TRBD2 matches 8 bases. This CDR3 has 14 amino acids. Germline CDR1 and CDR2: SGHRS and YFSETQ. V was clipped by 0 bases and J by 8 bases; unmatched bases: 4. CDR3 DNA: TGCGCCAGCAGCTTGGTTTCGGGAGGGGATGAGCAGTTCTTC. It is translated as CASSLVSGGDEQFF. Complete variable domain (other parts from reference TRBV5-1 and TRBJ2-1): KAGVTQTPRYLIKTRGQQVTLSCSPISGHRSVSWYQQTPGQGLQFLFEYFSETQRNKGNFPGRFSGRQFSNSRSEMNVSTLELGDSALYLCASSLVSGGDEQFFGPGTRLTVL.

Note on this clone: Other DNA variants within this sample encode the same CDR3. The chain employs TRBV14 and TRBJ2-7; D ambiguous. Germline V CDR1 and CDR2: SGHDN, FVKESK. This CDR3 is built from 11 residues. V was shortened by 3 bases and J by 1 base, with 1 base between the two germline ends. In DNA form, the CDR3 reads TGTGCCAGCAGCCATTCCTACGAGCAGTACTTC. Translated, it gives CASSHSYEQYF. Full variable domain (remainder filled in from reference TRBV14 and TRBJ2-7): EAGVTQFPSHSVIEKGQTVTLRCDPISGHDNLYWYRRVMGKEIKFLLHFVKESKQDESGMPNNRFLAERTGGTYSTLKVQPAELEDSGVYFCASSHSYEQYFGPGTRLTVT.

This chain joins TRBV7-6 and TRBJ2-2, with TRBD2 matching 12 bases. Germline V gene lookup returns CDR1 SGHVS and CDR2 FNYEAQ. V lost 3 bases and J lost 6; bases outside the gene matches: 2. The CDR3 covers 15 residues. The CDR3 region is CASSFGLAGSGELFF. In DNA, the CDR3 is TGTGCCAGCAGCTTTGGACTAGCGGGATCCGGGGAGCTGTTTTTT.

The CDR3 loop is CASSQVLLAGGLNEQFF. The CDR3 bases are TGCGCCAGCAGCCAAGTTTTATTAGCGGGGGGCCTCAATGAGCAGTTCTTC. The rearrangement joins TRBV4-1 to TRBJ2-1; 10 bases agree with TRBD2. Germline CDR1 and CDR2: MGHRA and YSYEKL. The trim removed 1 base at V and 6 bases at J, leaving 9 bases unmatched. The CDR3 is 17 amino acids.

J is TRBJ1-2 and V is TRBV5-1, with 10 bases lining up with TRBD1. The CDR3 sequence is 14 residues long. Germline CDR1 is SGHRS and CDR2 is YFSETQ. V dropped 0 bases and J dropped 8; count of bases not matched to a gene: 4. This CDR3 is CASSLEDRGYGYTF. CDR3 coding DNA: TGCGCCAGCAGCTTGGAGGACAGGGGGTACGGCTACACCTTC.

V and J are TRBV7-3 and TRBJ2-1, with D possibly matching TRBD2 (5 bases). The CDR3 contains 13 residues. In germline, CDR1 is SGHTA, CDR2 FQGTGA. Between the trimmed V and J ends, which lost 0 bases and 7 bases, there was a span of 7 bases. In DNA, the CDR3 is TGTGCCAGCAGCTTAACCCCGGGGAATGAGCAGTTCTTC. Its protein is CASSLTPGNEQFF.

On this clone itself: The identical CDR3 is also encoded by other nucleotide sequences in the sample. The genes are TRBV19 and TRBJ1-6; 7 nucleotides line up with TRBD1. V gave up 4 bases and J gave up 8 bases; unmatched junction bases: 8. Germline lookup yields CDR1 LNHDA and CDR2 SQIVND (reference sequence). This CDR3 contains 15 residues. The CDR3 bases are TGTGCCAGTAGTACACCGGGACAGACTCATTCACCCCTCCACTTT. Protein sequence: CASSTPGQTHSPLHF.

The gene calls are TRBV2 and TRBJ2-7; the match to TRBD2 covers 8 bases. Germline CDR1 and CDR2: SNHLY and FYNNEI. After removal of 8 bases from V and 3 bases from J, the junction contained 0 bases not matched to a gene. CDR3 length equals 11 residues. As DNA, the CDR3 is TGTGCCAGCGGGACTAGCTACGAGCAGTACTTC. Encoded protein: CASGTSYEQYF.

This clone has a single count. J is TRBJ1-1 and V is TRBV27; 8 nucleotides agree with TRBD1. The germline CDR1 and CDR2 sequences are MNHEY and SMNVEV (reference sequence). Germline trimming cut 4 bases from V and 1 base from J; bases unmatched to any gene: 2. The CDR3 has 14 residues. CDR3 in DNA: TGTGCCAGCAGTTCCGGACAGGGGAACACTGAAGCTTTCTTT. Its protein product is CASSSGQGNTEAFF.

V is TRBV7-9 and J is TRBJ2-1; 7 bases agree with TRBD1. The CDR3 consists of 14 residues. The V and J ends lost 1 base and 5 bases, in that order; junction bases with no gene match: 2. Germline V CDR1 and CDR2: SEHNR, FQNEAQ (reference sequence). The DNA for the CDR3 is TGTGCCAGCAGCTTAGATGGACAGGACAATGAGCAGTTCTTC. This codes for CASSLDGQDNEQFF.

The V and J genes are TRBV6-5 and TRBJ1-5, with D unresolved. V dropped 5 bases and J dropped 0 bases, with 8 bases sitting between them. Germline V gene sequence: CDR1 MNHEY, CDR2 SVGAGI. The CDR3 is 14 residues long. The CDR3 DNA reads TGTGCCAGCAGTCCGACATATAGCAATCAGCCCCAGCATTTT. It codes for CASSPTYSNQPQHF.

CDR3 nucleotide sequence: TGTGCCAGCAGTTGGCGCGGGGCGAGCTCCTACAATGAGCAGTTCTTC. Its translation is CASSWRGASSYNEQFF. The chain joins TRBV25-1 to TRBJ2-1; D may be TRBD2 (6 bases). The CDR3 spans 16 residues. The germline V and J ends were trimmed by 5 bases and 0 bases, with 14 bases remaining between them. Germline CDR1 and CDR2: MGHDK and SYGVNS.

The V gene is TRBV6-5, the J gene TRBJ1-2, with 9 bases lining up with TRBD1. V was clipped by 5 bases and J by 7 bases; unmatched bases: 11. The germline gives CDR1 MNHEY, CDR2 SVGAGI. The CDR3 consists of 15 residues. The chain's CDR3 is CASSTPGQGLVGYTF. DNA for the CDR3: TGTGCCAGCAGTACTCCGGGACAGGGTTTGGTTGGCTACACCTTC.

CDR3 sequence reads: CASSLTSGASYEQYF. The CDR3 DNA reads TGTGCCAGCAGTTTGACTAGCGGGGCATCTTACGAGCAGTACTTC. The rearrangement uses TRBV2 and TRBJ2-7; 11 bases line up with TRBD2. Germline CDR1 reads SNHLY; CDR2 reads FYNNEI. The junction had 7 bases not matched to a gene; V was cut back by 5 bases and J by 4 bases. This CDR3 has 15 amino acids.

In nucleotides, the CDR3 is TGTGCCAGCTCACACCTTTCGACTAGCATCTCAAACACCGGGGAGCTGTTTTTT. Residues: CASSHLSTSISNTGELFF. This sequence joins TRBV18 and TRBJ2-2, with 7 bases that match TRBD2. The CDR3 length is 18 residues. The V segment lost 4 bases and the J segment 2 bases; nucleotides outside the gene matches: 13. The germline CDR1 and CDR2 sequences are KGHSH and LQKENI.

This CDR3 reads CASSLNWGLSGANVLTF. The CDR3, as DNA: TGTGCCAGCAGCTTGAACTGGGGCCTTTCTGGGGCCAACGTCCTGACTTTC. The V gene is TRBV5-4, the J gene TRBJ2-6; D is perhaps TRBD1 (5 bases). This CDR3 is built from 17 residues. Trimming removed 1 base at V and 1 base at J, with 12 bases between. Germline values: CDR1 SGHNT, CDR2 YYREEE (reference sequence).

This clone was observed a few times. CDR3: CANTEAFF. The CDR3 DNA sequence: TGTGCCAACACTGAAGCTTTCTTT. The V gene is TRBV28, the J gene TRBJ1-1; D not resolved. The V and J ends lost 10 bases and 3 bases respectively, with 0 bases between them. The CDR3 contains 8 residues. Germline CDR1 MDHEN, CDR2 SYDVKM.